The next 29 T cell receptor beta chains were all read from a single sample in a study of OX40 agonist ivuxolimab in advanced cancers. TCRdb keeps only in-frame clones here, not all; method: immunoSEQ multiplex PCR. The sample includes around 44,000 clones, about 83% seen only once; the top ten take approximately 39%. Source: CD4+ or CD8+ T cells sorted from blood, taken in a trial of the OX40 agonist ivuxolimab. These receptors were collected from an adult with an advanced solid tumor such as melanoma, head and neck, liver or kidney cancer.

The chain employs TRBV6-5 and TRBJ1-6; tentatively, D is TRBD1 (5 bases). CDR1 MNHEY and CDR2 SVGAGI come from the germline V gene. The germline V and J ends were trimmed by 5 bases and 7 bases, with 12 bases remaining between them. The CDR3 is 14 amino acids. CDR3: CASSADRLNSPLHF. The CDR3 DNA reads TGTGCCAGCAGTGCAGACAGACTAAATTCACCCCTCCACTTT.

The chain recombines TRBV19 with TRBJ2-3; TRBD1 matches 9 bases. Unmatched junction bases numbered 5, after V lost 5 bases and J lost 2 bases. Germline loops: CDR1 LNHDA, CDR2 SQIVND (reference sequence). The CDR3 consists of 15 residues. DNA of the CDR3: TGTGCCAGTAGTGACAGGGGGAAGGACACAGATACGCAGTATTTT. Residues: CASSDRGKDTDTQYF.

The chain combines TRBV6-1 with TRBJ2-1; 10 bases are a match to TRBD1. CDR1 is MNHNS and CDR2 is SASEGT in the germline V gene. Trimming at V came to 4 bases and at J to 6 bases, leaving 6 bases not matched to a gene. This CDR3 spans 15 amino acids. The CDR3 loop reads CASSGRRTGGNEQFF. Written as DNA, the CDR3 is TGTGCCAGCAGTGGCCGGAGGACAGGGGGCAATGAGCAGTTCTTC.

The gene calls are TRBV7-9 and TRBJ2-4; no clear D. Trimming took 8 bases from V and 0 from J, leaving 8 bases between them. In germline, CDR1 is SEHNR, CDR2 FQNEAQ (reference sequence). The CDR3 has 13 residues. For the CDR3, the DNA is TGTGCCAGCGTAGAGCTAGCCAAAAACATTCAGTACTTC. Its translation is CASVELAKNIQYF.

The chain combines TRBV6-1 with TRBJ2-1, with 8 bases fitting TRBD2. Per the germline V gene, CDR1 is MNHNS and CDR2 is SASEGT. J was trimmed by 4 bases and V by 7 bases; bases with no gene match: 3. There are 13 residues in the CDR3. The CDR3 region has the DNA TGTGCCAGCACGCGGGGGGTTTACAATGAGCAGTTCTTC. Its translation is CASTRGVYNEQFF.

The CDR3: CASSFLAGGNTGELFF. The CDR3 DNA is TGTGCCAGCAGTTTTTTGGCGGGAGGGAACACCGGGGAGCTGTTTTTT. The genes are TRBV2 and TRBJ2-2; 8 bases line up with TRBD2. V lost 5 bases to trimming and J lost 1 base; unmatched junction nucleotides: 6. CDR3 length: 16 amino acids. Germline-derived CDR1 and CDR2 are SNHLY and FYNNEI.

This clone occurred once. The CDR3 bases are TGCGCCAGCAGCCCCACTAGCGGGGGGATGGAGACCCAGTACTTC. Amino acid sequence: CASSPTSGGMETQYF. The chain recombines TRBV5-1 with TRBJ2-5; 12 nucleotides match TRBD2. The length of the CDR3 is 15 residues. CDR1 SGHRS and CDR2 YFSETQ come from the germline V gene. V lost 4 bases, J lost 5 bases, and 6 bases stayed unmatched.

Details on this clone: Within the sample, other DNA sequences also encode this same CDR3. The chain has TRBV7-2 and TRBJ2-5, with 11 positions matching TRBD2. This CDR3 has 15 amino acids. Germline loops: CDR1 SGHTA, CDR2 FQGNSA. Germline trimming cut 0 bases from V and 4 bases from J; bases unmatched to any gene: 1. DNA of the CDR3: TGTGCCAGCAGCTTAGCTAGCGGGGGGGCAGAGACCCAGTACTTC. Protein: CASSLASGGAETQYF.

The chain combines TRBV5-1 with TRBJ2-1; 7 bases agree with TRBD1. The germline V gene has CDR1 SGHRS and CDR2 YFSETQ. V lost 0 bases, J lost 0 bases, and 3 bases stayed unmatched. This CDR3 is 16 amino acids long. In DNA form, the CDR3 reads TGCGCCAGCAGCTTGGAGGGGGCCAGCTCCTACAATGAGCAGTTCTTC. Translation gives CASSLEGASSYNEQFF.

The V call is TRBV4-1, the J call TRBJ2-5, with a tentative D call TRBD2 (6 bases). The CDR3 totals 18 residues. The V and J ends lost 1 base and 1 base respectively, with 19 bases between them. Germline V gene lookup returns CDR1 MGHRA and CDR2 YSYEKL. For the CDR3, the DNA is TGCGCCAGCAGCCAAGCGCCATTAACTCGGGGGTTCCAAGAGACCCAGTACTTC. Translation gives CASSQAPLTRGFQETQYF.

This chain connects TRBV9 to TRBJ2-7; TRBD2 might be the D (7 bases). Germline CDR1 and CDR2: SGDLS and YYNGEE. Trimming removed 3 bases at V and 6 bases at J, with 13 bases between. The CDR3 contains 13 residues. The CDR3 spells CASSAEGGREQYF. The CDR3, as DNA: TGTGCCAGCAGCGCCGAGGGGGGGCGCGAGCAGTACTTC.

This clone has only one observation. The chain is built from TRBV5-4 and TRBJ2-4; tentatively, D is TRBD1 or TRBD2 (6 bases each). CDR1 is SGHNT and CDR2 is YYREEE in the germline V gene (reference sequence). The CDR3 has 14 residues. V was shortened by 6 bases and J by 2 bases, with 12 bases between the two germline ends. CDR3: CASTGGGPKNIQYF. The DNA for the CDR3 is TGTGCCAGCACAGGAGGGGGGCCCAAAAACATTCAGTACTTC.

The chain links TRBV7-3 to TRBJ2-5, with 7 bases lining up with TRBD2. This CDR3 is built from 13 residues. Looked up from germline, CDR1 is SGHTA and CDR2 is FQGTGA. The V and J ends lost 2 bases and 4 bases, in that order; junction bases with no gene match: 1. The chain's CDR3 is CASSLLAGETQYF. CDR3 nucleotides: TGTGCCAGCAGCTTATTAGCGGGAGAGACCCAGTACTTC.

The sample holds a few counts of this clone. The gene calls are TRBV5-1 and TRBJ2-2; TRBD1 might be the D (5 bases). Trimming removed 5 bases from V and 3 bases from J, with 17 bases in between. The CDR3 extends over 16 amino acids. Looked up from germline, CDR1 is SGHRS and CDR2 is YFSETQ. DNA for the CDR3: TGCGCCAGCAGTTCGGTGGGGCTCGAGGACACCGGGGAGCTGTTTTTT. Protein sequence: CASSSVGLEDTGELFF.

Only one count was recorded for this clone. The V gene is TRBV2, the J gene TRBJ2-5; tentative D call: TRBD1 (6 bases). Germline assignment: CDR1 SNHLY and CDR2 FYNNEI. V was cut by 10 bases and J by 3 bases, with 18 bases left in between. The length of the CDR3 is 14 residues. CDR3 in amino acids: CATRGLGAKETQYF. The CDR3 region has the DNA TGTGCCACCAGGGGATTGGGAGCCAAAGAGACCCAGTACTTC.

V usage is TRBV30 and J usage is TRBJ1-6; possibly TRBD1 for D (6 bases). In germline, CDR1 is GTSNPN, CDR2 SVGIG (reference sequence). Trimming shortened V by 7 bases and J by 10 bases, and 17 bases separated the two germline ends. The CDR3 sequence is 13 residues long. DNA for the CDR3: TGTGCCTCGGGGGGCAGGGGAACATCACCCCTCCACTTT. This sequence encodes CASGGRGTSPLHF.

J is TRBJ2-1 and V is TRBV6-1; 9 bases are a match to TRBD2. The germline V gene encodes CDR1 MNHNS and CDR2 SASEGT. The CDR3 length is 15 residues. J lost 8 bases, V lost 6 bases, and 11 bases had no gene match. As DNA, the CDR3 is TGTGCCAGCAGCTTATGGGGTAGCGGGAGTGATGAGCAGTTCTTC. Protein product: CASSLWGSGSDEQFF.

The chain is built from TRBV5-6 and TRBJ2-7, with D possibly being TRBD1 (5 bases). This CDR3 is 15 amino acids long. Trimming took off 3 bases at V and 2 bases at J, with 15 bases between the two ends. The germline CDR1 and CDR2 sequences are SGHDT and YYEEEE. CDR3 protein: CASSSTVSNPYEQYF. The CDR3 DNA reads as TGTGCCAGCAGCTCGACAGTATCCAACCCCTACGAGCAGTACTTC. The full variable domain, its missing parts supplied by reference TRBV5-6 and TRBJ2-7, is DAGVTQSPTHLIKTRGQQVTLRCSPKSGHDTVSWYQQALGQGPQFIFQYYEEEERQRGNFPDRFSGHQFPNYSSELNVNALLLGDSALYLCASSSTVSNPYEQYFGPGTRLTVT.

V is TRBV18 and J is TRBJ2-3; D assignment may be TRBD1 or TRBD2 (5 bases each). Germline V lookup: CDR1 KGHSH, CDR2 LQKENI. The V end was cut by 3 bases, the J end by 4 bases, with 17 bases between. This CDR3 has 16 amino acids. The CDR3 DNA is TGTGCCAGCTCACCTCGGGGCCTCGAGGTCGCAGATACGCAGTATTTT. This sequence encodes CASSPRGLEVADTQYF. The whole variable domain, filled in from reference TRBV18 and TRBJ2-3, reads NAGVMQNPRHLVRRRGQEARLRCSPMKGHSHVYWYRQLPEEGLKFMVYLQKENIIDESGMPKERFSAEFPKEGPSILRIQQVVRGDSAAYFCASSPRGLEVADTQYFGPGTRLTVL.

This clone was counted once. V and J are TRBV6-1 and TRBJ1-1; D may be TRBD1 (5 bases). The CDR3 sequence is 15 residues long. Germline V lookup: CDR1 MNHNS, CDR2 SASEGT. V lost 2 bases and J lost 0, with 10 bases in between. The CDR3 DNA is TGTGCCAGCAGTGAATATGGGGCCTTGAACACTGAAGCTTTCTTT. This gives the protein CASSEYGALNTEAFF.

The V and J genes are TRBV18 and TRBJ2-6; no firm D call. Trimming stripped 4 bases from V and 0 bases from J, with 13 bases between. The CDR3 runs to 17 residues. Germline V CDR1 and CDR2: KGHSH, LQKENI. The CDR3 DNA is TGTGCCAGCTCACAGTCACTAAGCTTCTCTGGGGCCAACGTCCTGACTTTC. Translation: CASSQSLSFSGANVLTF.

The chain has TRBV10-2 and TRBJ1-1, with TRBD1 as a possible D gene (6 bases). The CDR3 runs 13 residues. Between the trimmed V and J ends, which lost 4 bases and 4 bases, there was a span of 10 bases. Germline CDR1 and CDR2: WSHSY and SAAADI. The CDR3 sequence is CASSAGASTEAFF. In DNA, the CDR3 is TGCGCCAGCAGTGCAGGGGCGAGCACTGAAGCTTTCTTT.

The rearrangement uses TRBV28 and TRBJ1-2, with TRBD1 identical over 7 bases. The CDR3 is made up of 16 amino acids. In germline, CDR1 is MDHEN, CDR2 SYDVKM. V dropped 5 bases and J dropped 6; count of bases not matched to a gene: 15. CDR3 in DNA: TGTGCCAGCAGTCCGGCCGGACAGGCTGAAAGGCATGGCTACACCTTC. It translates to CASSPAGQAERHGYTF.

The chain employs TRBV30 and TRBJ1-5; tentative D call: TRBD1 (5 bases). CDR3 length equals 15 residues. Trimming shortened V by 0 bases and J by 6 bases, and 15 bases separated the two germline ends. CDR1 and CDR2 (germline): GTSNPN, SVGIG (reference sequence). CDR3 loop: CAWSVPGSWGQPQHF. In DNA, the CDR3 is TGTGCCTGGAGTGTACCAGGGTCTTGGGGTCAGCCCCAGCATTTT.

This clone was seen once. The J gene is TRBJ2-3, the V gene TRBV18, with no clear D. The CDR3 loop spans 13 amino acids. Looked up from germline, CDR1 is KGHSH and CDR2 is LQKENI. The V end lost 3 bases, the J end lost 3 bases, and 7 bases lay between the germline ends. CDR3 protein: CASSPMGTDTQYF. CDR3 sequence (DNA): TGTGCCAGCTCACCGATGGGGACAGATACGCAGTATTTT.

This rearrangement joins TRBV6-5 to TRBJ1-1; 7 nucleotides align to TRBD1. The V and J ends lost 4 bases and 1 base, in that order; junction bases with no gene match: 9. Germline V gives CDR1 MNHEY, CDR2 SVGAGI. This CDR3 comprises 16 residues. In nucleotides, the CDR3 is TGTGCCAGCAGTTCTGAGACAGGGCCAGGGAACACTGAAGCTTTCTTT. Translated: CASSSETGPGNTEAFF.

This chain connects TRBV19 to TRBJ2-7; 9 bases agree with TRBD1. The ends lost 5 bases at V and 8 bases at J; junction bases unmatched: 10. The CDR3 length is 14 residues. Germline lookup yields CDR1 LNHDA and CDR2 SQIVND (reference sequence). The CDR3 protein is CASSLLPGQGKQYF. CDR3 DNA sequence: TGTGCCAGTAGTCTCCTCCCGGGACAGGGAAAGCAGTACTTC.

This clone was detected only once. The chain recombines TRBV7-8 with TRBJ2-5; no reliable D call. This CDR3 comprises 12 residues. The germline V gene encodes CDR1 SGHVS and CDR2 FQNEAQ. V was trimmed by 2 bases and J by 0 bases, leaving 1 base between them. For the CDR3, the DNA is TGTGCCAGCAGCTTAAACCAAGAGACCCAGTACTTC. As protein: CASSLNQETQYF. The full variable domain, in which reference TRBV7-8 and TRBJ2-5 provide the parts outside the CDR3, is GAGVSQSPRYKVAKRGQDVALRCDPISGHVSLFWYQQALGQGPEFLTYFQNEAQLDKSGLPSDRFFAERPEGSVSTLKIQRTQQEDSAVYLCASSLNQETQYFGPGTRLLVL.

The genes are TRBV6-6 and TRBJ2-7; no clear D gene. The CDR3 is made up of 12 amino acids. Per the germline V gene, CDR1 is MNHNY and CDR2 is SVGAGI (reference sequence). V lost 1 base and J lost 5, with 6 bases in between. This chain's CDR3 is CASSYFADEQYF. For the CDR3, the DNA is TGTGCCAGCAGTTACTTCGCGGACGAGCAGTACTTC.